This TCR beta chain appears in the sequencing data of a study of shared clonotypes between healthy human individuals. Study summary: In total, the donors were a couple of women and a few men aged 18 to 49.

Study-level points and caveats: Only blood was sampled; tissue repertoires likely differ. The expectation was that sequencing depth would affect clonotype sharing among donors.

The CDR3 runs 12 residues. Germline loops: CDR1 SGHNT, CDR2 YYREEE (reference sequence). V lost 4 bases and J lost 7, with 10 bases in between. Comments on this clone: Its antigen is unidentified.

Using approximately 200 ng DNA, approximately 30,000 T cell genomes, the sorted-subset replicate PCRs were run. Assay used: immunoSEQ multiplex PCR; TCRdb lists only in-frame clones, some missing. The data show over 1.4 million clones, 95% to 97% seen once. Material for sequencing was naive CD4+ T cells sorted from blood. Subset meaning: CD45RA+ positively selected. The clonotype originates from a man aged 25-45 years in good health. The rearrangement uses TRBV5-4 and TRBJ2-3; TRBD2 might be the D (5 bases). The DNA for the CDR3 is TGTGCCAGCAGCGTCGACGGGAATACGCAGTATTTT. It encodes CASSVDGNTQYF.